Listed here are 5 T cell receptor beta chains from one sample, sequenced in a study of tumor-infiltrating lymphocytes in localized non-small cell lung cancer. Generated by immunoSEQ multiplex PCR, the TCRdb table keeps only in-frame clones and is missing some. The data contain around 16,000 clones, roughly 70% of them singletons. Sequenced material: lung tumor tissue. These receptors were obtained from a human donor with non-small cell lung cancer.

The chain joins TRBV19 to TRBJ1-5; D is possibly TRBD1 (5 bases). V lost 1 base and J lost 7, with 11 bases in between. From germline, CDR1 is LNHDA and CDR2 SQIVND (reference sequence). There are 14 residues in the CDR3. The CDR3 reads CASSIVGGSQPQHF. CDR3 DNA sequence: TGTGCCAGTAGTATAGTCGGGGGAAGCCAGCCCCAGCATTTT.

The CDR3 coding sequence is TGCGCCAGCAGCATAAACAGGTTGGAGCAGTTCTTC. Translation gives CASSINRLEQFF. The rearrangement uses TRBV5-1 and TRBJ2-1; D might be TRBD1 (5 bases). CDR1 is SGHRS, CDR2 YFSETQ, per germline. The length of the CDR3 is 12 residues. Trimming stripped 4 bases from V and 10 bases from J, with 12 bases between.

CDR3 DNA sequence: TGCGCCAGCAGCTCTACACAGGGAAATGAAAAACTGTTTTTT. Translating it yields CASSSTQGNEKLFF. The chain uses TRBV5-1 and TRBJ1-4; a weak D match, TRBD1 (6 bases). This CDR3 has 14 residues. V lost 3 bases and J 5 bases, leaving 11 bases between the germline ends. Germline V CDR1 and CDR2: SGHRS, YFSETQ. The full variable domain, completed using reference TRBV5-1 and TRBJ1-4, is KAGVTQTPRYLIKTRGQQVTLSCSPISGHRSVSWYQQTPGQGLQFLFEYFSETQRNKGNFPGRFSGRQFSNSRSEMNVSTLELGDSALYLCASSSTQGNEKLFFGSGTQLSVL.

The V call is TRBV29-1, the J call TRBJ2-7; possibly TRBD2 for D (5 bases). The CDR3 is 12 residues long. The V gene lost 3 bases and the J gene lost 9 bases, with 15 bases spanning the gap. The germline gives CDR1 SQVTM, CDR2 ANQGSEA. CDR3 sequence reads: CSVDVGLLGQYF. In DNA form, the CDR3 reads TGCAGCGTTGATGTCGGACTCCTAGGGCAGTACTTC.

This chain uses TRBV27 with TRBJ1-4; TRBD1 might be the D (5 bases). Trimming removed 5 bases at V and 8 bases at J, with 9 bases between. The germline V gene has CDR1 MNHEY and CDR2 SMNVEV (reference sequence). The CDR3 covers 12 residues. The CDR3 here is CASSTRGEKLFF. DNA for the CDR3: TGTGCCAGCAGTACGCGGGGCGAAAAACTGTTTTTT.